The clone carrying this T cell receptor beta chain was seen a few times. Germline assignment: CDR1 DFQATT and CDR2 SNEGSKA (reference sequence). The CDR3 runs to 17 residues. Trimming left V 7 bases short and J 8 bases short, with 30 bases between. TCRdb processed the 5' RACE reads anew with MiXCR; each CDR3 protein has one entry. The table shows around 130,000 distinct CDR3 sequences, with about 15% occurring only once. This sample was taken from a study of T-cell memory formation after mild COVID-19. Sequencing input: PBMCs or a T cell subset sorted from them (not recorded which). This clonotype originated in a man younger than 35 who had mild COVID-19 (a few samples of this study predate the infection). Cell type and time point are not known. The chain employs TRBV20-1 and TRBJ2-1; a weak D match, TRBD1 (5 bases). The CDR3 sequence is CSVSTQSVRVGFDEQFF. The DNA of the CDR3 is TGCAGTGTCAGCACACAATCGGTCAGGGTAGGGTTCGATGAGCAGTTCTTC.